This T cell receptor (beta chain) was recovered during a study of cytomegalovirus exposure and HLA in healthy donors. Primers for the PCR totalled 60 Vbeta and 13 Jbeta. Method: immunoSEQ multiplex PCR; TCRdb's copy keeps in-frame clones and lacks some. The sample holds about 130,000 clones; roughly three quarters are singletons and the top ten take around 3.2%. V lost 4 bases, J lost 3 bases, and 7 bases lay in between. This CDR3 has 12 residues. Germline-derived CDR1 and CDR2 are SGHKS and YYEKEE (reference sequence). Sequenced sample: PBMCs. The chain uses TRBV5-5 and TRBJ1-2, with D possibly being TRBD1 (6 bases). The TCR comes from a man aged 30-40 years in good health and CMV-seronegative. CDR3 DNA: TGTGCCAGCAGCCGGACAGACTATGGCTACACCTTC. Protein sequence: CASSRTDYGYTF.